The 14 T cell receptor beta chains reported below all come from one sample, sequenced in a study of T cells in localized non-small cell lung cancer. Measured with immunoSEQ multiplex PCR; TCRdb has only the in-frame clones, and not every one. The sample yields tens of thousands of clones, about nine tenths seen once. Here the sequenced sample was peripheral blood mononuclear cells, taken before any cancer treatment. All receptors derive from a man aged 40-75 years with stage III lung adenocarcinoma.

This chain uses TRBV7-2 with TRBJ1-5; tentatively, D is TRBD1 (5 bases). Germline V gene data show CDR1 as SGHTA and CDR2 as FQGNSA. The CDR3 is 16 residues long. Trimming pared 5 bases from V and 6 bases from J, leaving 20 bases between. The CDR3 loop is CASSRRGGGVSQPQHF. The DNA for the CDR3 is TGTGCCAGCAGCCGTCGTGGAGGAGGGGTTTCTCAGCCCCAGCATTTT.

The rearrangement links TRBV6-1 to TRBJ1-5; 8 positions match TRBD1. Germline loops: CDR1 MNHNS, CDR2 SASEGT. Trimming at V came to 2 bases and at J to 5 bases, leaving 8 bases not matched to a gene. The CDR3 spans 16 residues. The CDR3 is CASSEPGQGWDQPQHF. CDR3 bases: TGTGCCAGCAGTGAACCCGGACAGGGATGGGATCAGCCCCAGCATTTT.

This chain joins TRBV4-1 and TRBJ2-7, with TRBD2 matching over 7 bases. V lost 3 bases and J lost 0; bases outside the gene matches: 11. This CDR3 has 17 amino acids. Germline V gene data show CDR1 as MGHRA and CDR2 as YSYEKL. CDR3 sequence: CASSQARGAGSSYEQYF. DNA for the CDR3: TGCGCCAGCAGCCAGGCTCGCGGAGCGGGGAGCTCCTACGAGCAGTACTTC.

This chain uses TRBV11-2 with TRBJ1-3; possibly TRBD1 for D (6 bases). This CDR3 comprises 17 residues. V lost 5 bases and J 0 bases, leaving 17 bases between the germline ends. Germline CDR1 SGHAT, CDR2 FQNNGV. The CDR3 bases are TGTGCCAGCAGCCAACGGACAGCCCCGTACTCTGGAAACACCATATATTTT. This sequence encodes CASSQRTAPYSGNTIYF.

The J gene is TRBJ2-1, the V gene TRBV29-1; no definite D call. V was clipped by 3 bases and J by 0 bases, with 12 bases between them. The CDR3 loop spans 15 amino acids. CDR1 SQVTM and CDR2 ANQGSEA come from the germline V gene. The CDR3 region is CSVETGLISYNEQFF. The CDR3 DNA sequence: TGCAGCGTTGAGACGGGTTTGATCTCCTACAATGAGCAGTTCTTC.

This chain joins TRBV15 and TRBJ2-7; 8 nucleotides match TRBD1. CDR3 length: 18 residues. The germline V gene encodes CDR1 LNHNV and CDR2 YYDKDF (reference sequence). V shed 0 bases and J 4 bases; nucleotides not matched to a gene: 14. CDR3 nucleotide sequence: TGTGCCACCAGCAGAGACCGCTTTTCCAGACAGGGGCCGTACGAGCAGTACTTC. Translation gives CATSRDRFSRQGPYEQYF. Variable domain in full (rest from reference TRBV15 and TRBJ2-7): DAMVIQNPRYQVTQFGKPVTLSCSQTLNHNVMYWYQQKSSQAPKLLFHYYDKDFNNEADTPDNFQSRRPNTSFCFLDIRSPGLGDTAMYLCATSRDRFSRQGPYEQYFGPGTRLTVT.

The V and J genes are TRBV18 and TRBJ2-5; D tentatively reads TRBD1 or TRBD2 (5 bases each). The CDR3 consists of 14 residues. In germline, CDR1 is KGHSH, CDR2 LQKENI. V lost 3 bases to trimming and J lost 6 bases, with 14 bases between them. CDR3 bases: TGTGCCAGCTCACCGGTGGGGGTTCCGAAGACCCAGTACTTC. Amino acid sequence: CASSPVGVPKTQYF. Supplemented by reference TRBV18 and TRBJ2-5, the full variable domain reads NAGVMQNPRHLVRRRGQEARLRCSPMKGHSHVYWYRQLPEEGLKFMVYLQKENIIDESGMPKERFSAEFPKEGPSILRIQQVVRGDSAAYFCASSPVGVPKTQYFGPGTRLLVL.

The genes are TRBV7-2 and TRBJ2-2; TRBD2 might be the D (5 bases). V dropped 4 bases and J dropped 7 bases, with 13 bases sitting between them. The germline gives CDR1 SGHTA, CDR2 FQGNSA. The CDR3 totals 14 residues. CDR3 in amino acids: CASSSLRAGGELFF. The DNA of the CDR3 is TGTGCCAGCAGCTCCCTGAGGGCCGGCGGGGAGCTGTTTTTT.

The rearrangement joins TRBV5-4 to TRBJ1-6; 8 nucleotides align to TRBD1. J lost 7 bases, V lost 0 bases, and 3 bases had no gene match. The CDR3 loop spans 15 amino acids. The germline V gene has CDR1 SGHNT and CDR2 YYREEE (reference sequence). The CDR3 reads CASSLGDRRNSPLHF. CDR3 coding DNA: TGTGCCAGCAGCTTGGGGGACAGGCGGAATTCACCCCTCCACTTT.

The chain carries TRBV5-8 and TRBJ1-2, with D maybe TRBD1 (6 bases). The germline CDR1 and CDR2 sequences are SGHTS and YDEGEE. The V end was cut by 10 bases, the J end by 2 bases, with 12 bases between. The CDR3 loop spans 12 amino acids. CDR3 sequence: CACDRGNYGYTF. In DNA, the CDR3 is TGTGCCTGTGATAGGGGGAACTATGGCTACACCTTC. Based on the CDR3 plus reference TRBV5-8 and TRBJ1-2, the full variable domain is EAGVTQSPTHLIKTRGQQATLRCSPISGHTSVYWYQQALGLGLQFLLWYDEGEERNRGNFPPRFSGRQFPNYSSELNVNALELEDSALYLCACDRGNYGYTFGSGTRLTVV.

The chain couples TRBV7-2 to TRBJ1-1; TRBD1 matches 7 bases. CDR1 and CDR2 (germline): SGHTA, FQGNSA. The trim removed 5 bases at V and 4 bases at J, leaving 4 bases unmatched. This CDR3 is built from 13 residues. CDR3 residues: CASSNYRGTEAFF. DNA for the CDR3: TGTGCCAGCAGCAACTACAGGGGCACTGAAGCTTTCTTT.

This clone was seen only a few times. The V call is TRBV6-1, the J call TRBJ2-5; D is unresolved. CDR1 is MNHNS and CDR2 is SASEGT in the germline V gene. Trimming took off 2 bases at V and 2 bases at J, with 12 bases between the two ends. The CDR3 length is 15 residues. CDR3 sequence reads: CASSEWPEEQETQYF. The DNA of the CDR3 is TGTGCCAGCAGTGAATGGCCAGAAGAACAAGAGACCCAGTACTTC.

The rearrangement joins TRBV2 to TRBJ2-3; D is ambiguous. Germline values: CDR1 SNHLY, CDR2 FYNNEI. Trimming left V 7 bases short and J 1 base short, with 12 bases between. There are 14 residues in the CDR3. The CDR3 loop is CASKSQWGTDTQYF. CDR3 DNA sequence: TGTGCCAGCAAAAGCCAGTGGGGCACAGATACGCAGTATTTT. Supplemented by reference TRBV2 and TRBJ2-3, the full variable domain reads EPEVTQTPSHQVTQMGQEVILRCVPISNHLYFYWYRQILGQKVEFLVSFYNNEISEKSEIFDDQFSVERPDGSNFTLKIRSTKLEDSAMYFCASKSQWGTDTQYFGPGTRLTVL.

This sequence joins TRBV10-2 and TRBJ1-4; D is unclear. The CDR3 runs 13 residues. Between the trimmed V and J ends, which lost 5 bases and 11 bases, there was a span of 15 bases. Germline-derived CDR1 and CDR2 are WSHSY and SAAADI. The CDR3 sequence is CASSNEGRTKLFF. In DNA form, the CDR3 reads TGCGCCAGCAGTAATGAGGGCCGGACGAAACTGTTTTTT.